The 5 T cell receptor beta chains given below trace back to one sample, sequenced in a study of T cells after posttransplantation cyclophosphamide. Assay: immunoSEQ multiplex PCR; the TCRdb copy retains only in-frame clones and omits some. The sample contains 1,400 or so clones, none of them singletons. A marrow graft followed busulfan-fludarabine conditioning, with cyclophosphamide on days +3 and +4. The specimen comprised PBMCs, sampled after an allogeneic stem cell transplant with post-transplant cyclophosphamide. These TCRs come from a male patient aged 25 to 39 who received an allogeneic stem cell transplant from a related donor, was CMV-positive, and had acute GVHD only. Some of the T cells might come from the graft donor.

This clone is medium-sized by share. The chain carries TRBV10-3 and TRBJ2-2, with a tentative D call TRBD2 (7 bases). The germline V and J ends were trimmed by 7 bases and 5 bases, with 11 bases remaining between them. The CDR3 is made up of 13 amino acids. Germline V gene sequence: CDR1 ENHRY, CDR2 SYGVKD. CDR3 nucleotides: TGTGCCATCAACGGGGGGCGGACCGGGGAGCTGTTTTTT. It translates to CAINGGRTGELFF.

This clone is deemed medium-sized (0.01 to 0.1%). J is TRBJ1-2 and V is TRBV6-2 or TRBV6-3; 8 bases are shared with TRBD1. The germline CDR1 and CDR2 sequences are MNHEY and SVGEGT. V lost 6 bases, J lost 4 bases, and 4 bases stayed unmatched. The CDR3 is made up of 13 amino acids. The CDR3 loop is CASSPDRAYGYTF. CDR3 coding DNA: TGTGCCAGCAGCCCGGACAGGGCCTATGGCTACACCTTC.

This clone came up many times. The CDR3 bases are TGCGCCAGCAGCTTGAGGGGACTAGCGGGGGGGCTGGAGACCCAGTACTTC. It codes for CASSLRGLAGGLETQYF. The genes are TRBV5-1 and TRBJ2-5; 16 bases match TRBD2. The CDR3 loop spans 17 amino acids. CDR1 SGHRS and CDR2 YFSETQ come from the germline V gene. V was pared by 1 base and J by 5 bases, with 5 bases of the junction left unmatched.

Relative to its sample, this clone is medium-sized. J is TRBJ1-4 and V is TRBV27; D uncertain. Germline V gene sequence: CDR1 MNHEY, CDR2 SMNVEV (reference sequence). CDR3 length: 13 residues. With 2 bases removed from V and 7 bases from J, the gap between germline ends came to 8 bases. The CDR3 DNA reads TGTGCCAGCAGTTTACTGGTGCGTGAAAAACTGTTTTTT. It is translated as CASSLLVREKLFF.

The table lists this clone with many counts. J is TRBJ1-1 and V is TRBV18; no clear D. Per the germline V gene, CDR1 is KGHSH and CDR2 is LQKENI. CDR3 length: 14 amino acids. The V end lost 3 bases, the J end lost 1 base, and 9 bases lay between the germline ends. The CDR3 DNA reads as TGTGCCAGCTCACCCTCAGTCTGGAACACTGAAGCTTTCTTT. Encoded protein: CASSPSVWNTEAFF.